One and the same sample provided the 25 T cell receptor beta chains below, sequenced in a study of T and B cells in COVID-19 patients. TRB was amplified from about 260-540 ng of blood genomic DNA. TRB rearrangements were amplified by multiplex PCR with BIOMED2 TRB-A/B primers. MiXCR was run by TCRdb on the multiplex PCR reads, yielding one entry per CDR3 protein. The sample has more than 9,500 distinct CDR3 sequences, more than 25% seen once. Source material: blood. These receptors were collected from a human donor who had recovered from COVID-19.

This clonotype counts as medium-sized. J is TRBJ2-7 and V is TRBV19, with 10 bases fitting TRBD1. J gave up 5 bases and V 5 bases, and 6 bases lay outside the gene matches. This CDR3 has 14 residues. CDR1 and CDR2 (germline): LNHDA, SQIVND (reference sequence). Here the CDR3 DNA reads TGTGCCAGTAGTGAGGACAGGGGGACGGACGAGCAGTACTTC. Protein sequence: CASSEDRGTDEQYF.

The rearrangement links TRBV6-5 to TRBJ2-1; D not certain. The CDR3 spans 14 residues. The V end lost 5 bases, the J end lost 4 bases, and 12 bases lay between the germline ends. Germline V gene sequence: CDR1 MNHEY, CDR2 SVGAGI. CDR3 bases: TGTGCCAGCAGTCGCGCCGGCCTTTACAATGAGCAGTTCTTC. Its protein product is CASSRAGLYNEQFF.

This chain uses TRBV30 with TRBJ2-5; D is perhaps TRBD2 (6 bases). Germline CDR1 is GTSNPN and CDR2 is SVGIG (reference sequence). This CDR3 region has 12 residues. The CDR3 DNA is TGTGCTCACGGGACTTTTAACAATGAGCAGTACTTC. This sequence encodes CAHGTFNNEQYF.

The V and J genes are TRBV6-6 and TRBJ2-1; 9 bases line up with TRBD1. The V gene's germline CDR1 is MNHNY and CDR2 SVGAGI (reference sequence). The J segment lost 1 base and the V segment lost 10 bases, leaving 14 bases of the junction unmatched. This CDR3 spans 17 amino acids. The CDR3 DNA reads as TGTGCCACCAGCCCGGGGACAGGGCGCAGGTCCTACAATGAGCAGTTCTTC. This gives the protein CATSPGTGRRSYNEQFF.

This clonotype qualifies as medium-sized. J is TRBJ2-3 and V is TRBV6-5, with a weak D call TRBD1 (5 bases). The CDR3 consists of 14 residues. Trimming cost V 4 bases and J 1 base, with 9 bases left between them. The V gene's germline CDR1 is MNHEY and CDR2 SVGAGI. CDR3 coding DNA: TGTGCCAGCAGTTCTGGGGCAGGCACAGATACGCAGTATTTT. Amino acid sequence: CASSSGAGTDTQYF.

In its sample, this clonotype was seen a few times. The V call is TRBV12-3 or TRBV12-4, the J call TRBJ2-1; no clear D. The germline V and J ends were trimmed by 4 bases and 7 bases, with 17 bases remaining between them. There are 15 residues in the CDR3. This CDR3 is CASSWSRSPWNEQFF. The CDR3 DNA reads as TGTGCCAGCAGTTGGTCTAGAAGTCCGTGGAATGAGCAGTTCTTC.

This chain connects TRBV2 to TRBJ2-5, with D perhaps TRBD2 (6 bases). Trimming removed 4 bases at V and 7 bases at J, with 7 bases between. Germline V lookup: CDR1 SNHLY, CDR2 FYNNEI. The CDR3 covers 11 residues. The CDR3 protein is CASSVGGTQYF. CDR3 nucleotides: TGTGCCAGCAGTGTCGGGGGGACCCAGTACTTC.

The rearrangement joins TRBV10-3 to TRBJ2-1; 10 bases fit TRBD2. Per the germline V gene, CDR1 is ENHRY and CDR2 is SYGVKD. Trimming removed 4 bases from V and 0 bases from J; junction bases left unmatched: 0. The CDR3 extends over 15 amino acids. CDR3 protein: CAISGTSGSYNEQFF. CDR3 nucleotide sequence: TGTGCCATCAGTGGGACTAGCGGCTCCTACAATGAGCAGTTCTTC.

This clonotype was observed once. V usage is TRBV19 and J usage is TRBJ2-3, with TRBD2 matching over 7 bases. The germline V gene has CDR1 LNHDA and CDR2 SQIVND (reference sequence). After removal of 9 bases from V and 4 bases from J, the junction contained 7 bases not matched to a gene. The CDR3 has 13 residues. The CDR3 region has the DNA TGTGCCAGCAGTTTGGGAGGGCCAGATACGCAGTATTTT. This translates into CASSLGGPDTQYF.

This clonotype was counted a single time. The V and J genes are TRBV20-1 and TRBJ2-3; 11 nucleotides agree with TRBD2. The germline CDR1 and CDR2 sequences are DFQATT and SNEGSKA (reference sequence). The ends lost 1 base at V and 2 bases at J; junction bases unmatched: 5. This CDR3 contains 16 residues. CDR3 residues: CSARVAGGIHTDTQYF. CDR3 DNA sequence: TGCAGTGCTAGAGTAGCGGGAGGGATCCACACAGATACGCAGTATTTT.

This sequence joins TRBV11-1 and TRBJ2-1; TRBD2 matches at 13 bases. Per germline, CDR1 SGHAT and CDR2 FQDESV (reference sequence). The CDR3 is 15 residues long. The trim removed 5 bases at V and 7 bases at J, leaving 5 bases unmatched. CDR3 region: CASSQGLAGRNEQFF. The CDR3 bases are TGTGCCAGCAGCCAGGGACTAGCGGGGCGAAATGAGCAGTTCTTC.

This clonotype has more than one count but fewer than ten. V usage is TRBV12-3 or TRBV12-4 and J usage is TRBJ2-7; possibly TRBD1 for D (5 bases). Trimming pared 8 bases from V and 9 bases from J, leaving 17 bases between. The CDR3 extends over 12 amino acids. The CDR3 nucleotides are TGTGCCAGCGCCCTGCAGGGTAGAGGGCAGTACTTC. Its translation: CASALQGRGQYF.

The rearrangement links TRBV11-3 to TRBJ1-5, with 7 bases matching TRBD1. The J segment lost 3 bases and the V segment lost 2 bases, leaving 7 bases of the junction unmatched. CDR3 length: 16 residues. The germline V gene encodes CDR1 SGHNT and CDR2 YENEEA. CDR3 nucleotides: TGTGCCAGCAGCTTAAAGACAGGGTTAGACAATCAGCCCCAGCATTTT. Its protein product is CASSLKTGLDNQPQHF.

This clonotype was observed many times. The rearrangement links TRBV6-5 to TRBJ1-6; D perhaps matches TRBD1 (5 bases). Germline V lookup: CDR1 MNHEY, CDR2 SVGAGI. This CDR3 has 13 amino acids. V shed 6 bases and J shed 10 bases, with 13 bases lying between them. CDR3 loop: CASSPTGRSPLHF. The CDR3, as DNA: TGTGCCAGCAGCCCCACGGGACGCTCACCCCTCCACTTT.

The chain recombines TRBV5-6 with TRBJ2-7; TRBD2 matches at 12 bases. Germline loops: CDR1 SGHDT, CDR2 YYEEEE. Trimming took 3 bases from V and 1 from J; bases not matched to a gene: 5. The CDR3 runs to 16 residues. The CDR3 reads CASSWGTSGFSYEQYF. For the CDR3, the DNA is TGTGCCAGCAGCTGGGGGACTAGCGGGTTTTCCTACGAGCAGTACTTC.

The chain carries TRBV5-1 and TRBJ2-5; 9 bases match TRBD2. Trimming removed 0 bases from V and 3 bases from J; junction bases left unmatched: 3. The CDR3 totals 15 residues. In germline, CDR1 is SGHRS, CDR2 YFSETQ. CDR3: CASSLGSGGEETQYF. CDR3 nucleotide sequence: TGCGCCAGCAGCTTGGGTAGCGGGGGAGAAGAGACCCAGTACTTC.

By frequency in the sample, this clonotype is medium-sized. This chain links TRBV19 with TRBJ1-2; no clear D gene. The CDR3 spans 13 residues. Germline CDR1 reads LNHDA; CDR2 reads SQIVND (reference sequence). Deletions cut 6 bases from V and 3 bases from J, with 11 bases between. CDR3 amino acids: CASRREWDYGYTF. Here the CDR3 DNA reads TGTGCCAGTAGAAGAGAATGGGACTATGGCTACACCTTC.

This clonotype has just a few counts. The chain is built from TRBV18 and TRBJ2-5; D not certain. The V gene's germline CDR1 is KGHSH and CDR2 LQKENI. V lost 3 bases, J lost 2 bases, and 10 bases lay in between. This CDR3 is 14 amino acids long. CDR3 amino acids: CASSPSQRQETQYF. As DNA, the CDR3 is TGTGCCAGCTCACCTAGCCAGAGACAAGAGACCCAGTACTTC. The full variable domain, its missing parts supplied by reference TRBV18 and TRBJ2-5, is NAGVMQNPRHLVRRRGQEARLRCSPMKGHSHVYWYRQLPEEGLKFMVYLQKENIIDESGMPKERFSAEFPKEGPSILRIQQVVRGDSAAYFCASSPSQRQETQYFGPGTRLLVL.

This rearrangement joins TRBV27 to TRBJ1-5; D remains ambiguous. Germline V CDR1 and CDR2: MNHEY, SMNVEV (reference sequence). There are 15 residues in the CDR3. V dropped 4 bases and J dropped 4 bases, with 14 bases sitting between them. The CDR3 here is CASSSTSEWNQPQHF. In nucleotides, the CDR3 is TGTGCCAGCAGTTCCACGTCAGAATGGAATCAGCCCCAGCATTTT.

This chain connects TRBV11-2 to TRBJ1-1, with a possible D match to TRBD1 (5 bases). Germline values: CDR1 SGHAT, CDR2 FQNNGV. The V and J ends lost 4 bases and 3 bases respectively, with 21 bases between them. The CDR3 extends over 17 amino acids. The CDR3 region is CASSSTGRRLGDTEAFF. The CDR3 DNA follows: TGTGCCAGCAGCTCTACTGGACGGCGATTAGGGGACACTGAAGCTTTCTTT.

V is TRBV7-2 and J is TRBJ2-7; weak D call: TRBD1 (5 bases). The germline CDR1 and CDR2 sequences are SGHTA and FQGNSA. Trimming took 1 base from V and 3 from J, leaving 10 bases between them. The CDR3 is made up of 14 amino acids. The CDR3 here is CASSLDAGNYEQYF. The DNA of the CDR3 is TGTGCCAGCAGCTTAGACGCAGGGAACTACGAGCAGTACTTC.

The gene calls are TRBV20-1 and TRBJ1-1; D ambiguous. This CDR3 spans 13 amino acids. Germline values: CDR1 DFQATT, CDR2 SNEGSKA (reference sequence). Trimming pared 1 base from V and 1 base from J, leaving 7 bases between. CDR3: CSARGTANTEAFF. Here the CDR3 DNA reads TGCAGTGCTAGAGGGACCGCGAACACTGAAGCTTTCTTT.

This chain links TRBV19 with TRBJ1-1, with D perhaps matching TRBD1 (6 bases). V was trimmed by 3 bases and J by 4 bases, leaving 15 bases between them. CDR3 length: 15 amino acids. Germline values: CDR1 LNHDA, CDR2 SQIVND (reference sequence). The chain's CDR3 is CASSIGVGAGTEAFF. DNA for the CDR3: TGTGCCAGTAGTATCGGAGTGGGGGCAGGCACTGAAGCTTTCTTT.

The sample holds a few counts of this clonotype. The V call is TRBV7-4, the J call TRBJ1-6; no firm D call. The CDR3 has 12 amino acids. V was trimmed by 1 base and J by 14 bases, leaving 9 bases between them. In germline, CDR1 is SGHVT, CDR2 SQSDAQ. CDR3 amino acids: CASSLDLLALHF. The DNA for the CDR3 is TGTGCCAGCAGCTTAGACCTCTTAGCCCTCCACTTT.

A few counts support this clonotype. The CDR3 reads CASSDPGVPTYEQYF. CDR3 bases: TGTGCCAGCAGTGATCCAGGGGTCCCAACCTACGAGCAGTACTTC. The chain combines TRBV7-9 with TRBJ2-7; D may be TRBD1 (6 bases). The CDR3 runs 15 residues. CDR1 and CDR2 from the germline V gene are SEHNR and FQNEAQ (reference sequence). Trimming cost V 6 bases and J 2 bases, with 17 bases left between them.